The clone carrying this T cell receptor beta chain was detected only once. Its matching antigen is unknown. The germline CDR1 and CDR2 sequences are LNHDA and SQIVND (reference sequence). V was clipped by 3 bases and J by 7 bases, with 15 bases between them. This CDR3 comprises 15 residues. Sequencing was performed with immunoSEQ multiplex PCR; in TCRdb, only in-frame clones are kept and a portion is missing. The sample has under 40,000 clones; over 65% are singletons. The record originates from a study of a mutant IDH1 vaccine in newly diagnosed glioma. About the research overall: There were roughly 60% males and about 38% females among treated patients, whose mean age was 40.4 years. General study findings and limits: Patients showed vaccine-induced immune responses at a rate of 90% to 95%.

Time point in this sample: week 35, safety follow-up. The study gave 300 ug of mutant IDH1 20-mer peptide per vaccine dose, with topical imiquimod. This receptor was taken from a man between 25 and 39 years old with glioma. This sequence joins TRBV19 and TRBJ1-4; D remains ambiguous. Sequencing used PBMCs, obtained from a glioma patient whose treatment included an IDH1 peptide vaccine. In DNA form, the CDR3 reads TGTGCCAGTAGTATTGGGGATAGTAATGTTGAAAAACTGTTTTTT. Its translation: CASSIGDSNVEKLFF.